Below are 2 T cell receptor beta chains sequenced from a single sample in a study of blood T cell repertoires in COVID-19. TCRdb's copy holds only in-frame clones and misses some; the assay was immunoSEQ multiplex PCR. The profile shows roughly 81,000 clones, 91% of them singletons. Input material: peripheral blood. These receptors were obtained from a woman in her forties or fifties in a cohort sampled during active COVID-19.

The V and J genes are TRBV5-1 and TRBJ2-1, with 9 bases that match TRBD2. The V and J ends lost 2 bases and 1 base, in that order; junction bases with no gene match: 4. Germline V gives CDR1 SGHRS, CDR2 YFSETQ. The length of the CDR3 is 16 residues. The CDR3 nucleotides are TGCGCCAGCAGCTTTGCGGGGGGGCGGTCCTACAATGAGCAGTTCTTC. Its translation: CASSFAGGRSYNEQFF.

The chain recombines TRBV6-1 with TRBJ2-2, with 9 bases matching TRBD2. Germline V gene lookup returns CDR1 MNHNS and CDR2 SASEGT. The CDR3 consists of 15 residues. V lost 6 bases and J lost 2; bases outside the gene matches: 4. The CDR3 coding sequence is TGTGCCAGCAGGAGCGGGGGGCTAAACACCGGGGAGCTGTTTTTT. Translating gives CASRSGGLNTGELFF.